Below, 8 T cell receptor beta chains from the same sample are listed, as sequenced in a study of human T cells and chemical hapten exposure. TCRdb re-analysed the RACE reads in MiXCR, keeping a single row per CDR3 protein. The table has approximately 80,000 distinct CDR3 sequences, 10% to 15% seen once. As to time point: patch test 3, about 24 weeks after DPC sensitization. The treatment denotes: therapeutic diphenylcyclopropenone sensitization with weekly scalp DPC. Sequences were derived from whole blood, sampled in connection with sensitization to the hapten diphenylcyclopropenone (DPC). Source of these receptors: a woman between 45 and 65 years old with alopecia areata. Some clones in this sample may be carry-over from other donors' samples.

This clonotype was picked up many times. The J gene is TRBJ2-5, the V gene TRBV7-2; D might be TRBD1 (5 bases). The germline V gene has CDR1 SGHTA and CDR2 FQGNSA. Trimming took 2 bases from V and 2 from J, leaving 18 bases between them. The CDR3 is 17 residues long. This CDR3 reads CASSLNGPGASQETQYF. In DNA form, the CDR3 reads TGTGCCAGCAGCTTAAACGGTCCTGGGGCCTCTCAAGAGACCCAGTACTTC. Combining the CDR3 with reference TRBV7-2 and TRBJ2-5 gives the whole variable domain GAGVSQSPSNKVTEKGKDVELRCDPISGHTALYWYRQSLGQGLEFLIYFQGNSAPDKSGLPSDRFSAERTGGSVSTLTIQRTQQEDSAVYLCASSLNGPGASQETQYFGPGTRLLVL.

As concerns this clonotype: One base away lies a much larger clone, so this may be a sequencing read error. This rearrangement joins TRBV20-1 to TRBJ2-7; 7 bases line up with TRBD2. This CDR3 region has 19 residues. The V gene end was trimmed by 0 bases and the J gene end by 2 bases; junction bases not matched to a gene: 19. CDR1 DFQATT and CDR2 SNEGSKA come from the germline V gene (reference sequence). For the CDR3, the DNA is TGCAGTGCTAGAGATTTTCGGGCTAGCGGATACCGGAGGGCCTACGAGCAGTACTTC. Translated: CSARDFRASGYRRAYEQYF.

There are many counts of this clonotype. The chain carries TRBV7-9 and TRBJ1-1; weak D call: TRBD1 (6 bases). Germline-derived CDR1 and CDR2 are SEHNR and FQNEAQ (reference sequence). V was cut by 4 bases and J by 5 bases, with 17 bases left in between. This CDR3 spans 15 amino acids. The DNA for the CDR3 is TGTGCCAGCAGCTCCTGGGGGCGAAAAACAACTGAAGCTTTCTTT. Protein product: CASSSWGRKTTEAFF. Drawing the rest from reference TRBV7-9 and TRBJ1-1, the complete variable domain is DTGVSQNPRHKITKRGQNVTFRCDPISEHNRLYWYRQTLGQGPEFLTYFQNEAQLEKSRLLSDRFSAERPKGSFSTLEIQRTEQGDSAMYLCASSSWGRKTTEAFFGQGTRLTVV.

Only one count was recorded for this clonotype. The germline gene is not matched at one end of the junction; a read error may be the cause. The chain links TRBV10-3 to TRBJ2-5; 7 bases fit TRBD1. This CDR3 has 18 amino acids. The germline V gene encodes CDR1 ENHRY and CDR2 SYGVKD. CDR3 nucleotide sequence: TGTACCATCAGTTTTCGGGACAGTCGACGATCGTACCAAGAGACCCAGTACTTC. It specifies CTISFRDSRRSYQETQYF.

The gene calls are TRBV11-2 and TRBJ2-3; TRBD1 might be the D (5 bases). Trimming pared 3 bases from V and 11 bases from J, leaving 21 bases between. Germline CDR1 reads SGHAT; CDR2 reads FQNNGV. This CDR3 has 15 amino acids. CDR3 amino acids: CASSFPPARAVKQYF. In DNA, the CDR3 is TGTGCCAGCAGCTTCCCCCCCGCCAGGGCAGTGAAGCAGTATTTT.

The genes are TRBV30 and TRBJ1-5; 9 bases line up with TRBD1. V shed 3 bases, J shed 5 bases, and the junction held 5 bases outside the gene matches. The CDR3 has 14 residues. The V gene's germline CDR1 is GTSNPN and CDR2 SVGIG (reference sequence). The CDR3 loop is CAWSFTGGDQPQHF. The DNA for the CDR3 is TGTGCCTGGAGCTTCACAGGGGGCGATCAGCCCCAGCATTTT.

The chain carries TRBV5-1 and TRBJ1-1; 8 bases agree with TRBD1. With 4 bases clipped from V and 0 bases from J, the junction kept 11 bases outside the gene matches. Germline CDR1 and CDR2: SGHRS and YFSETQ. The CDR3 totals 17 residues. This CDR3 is CASSQGQVLNMNTEAFF. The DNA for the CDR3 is TGCGCCAGCAGCCAGGGACAGGTCCTCAACATGAACACTGAAGCTTTCTTT.

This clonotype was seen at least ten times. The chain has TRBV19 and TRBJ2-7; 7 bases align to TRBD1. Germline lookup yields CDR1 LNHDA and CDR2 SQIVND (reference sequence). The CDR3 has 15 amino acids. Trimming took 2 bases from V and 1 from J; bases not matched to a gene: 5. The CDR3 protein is CASSIQQGPSYEQYF. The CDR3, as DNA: TGTGCCAGTAGTATACAACAGGGGCCTTCCTACGAGCAGTACTTC.